This paragraph reports one T cell receptor beta chain. Its antigen is not identified. A read error may explain this, as a much larger clone is one base away. Donors, healthy HIV-negative adults, lacked recent acute infections or vaccinations. Adults of Caucasian background living in Nashville, Tennessee made up all donors. Evenly divided among several immunoSEQ plates was the genomic DNA of each subset. Sequenced by immunoSEQ multiplex PCR; TCRdb stores in-frame clones only, minus some. The sample consists of some 530,000 clones, around 85% of them appearing once. This specimen comes from a study of shared clonotypes between healthy human individuals. Study observations and caveats: Tissues were not sampled, only blood, and their repertoires likely differ.

What was sequenced was PBMCs. The origin of this receptor is a woman aged 35 to 49 in good health. Some clones in this sample may be carry-over from other donors' samples.

The CDR3 loop is CALSRGSKSTGELFF. CDR3 sequence (DNA): TGTGCCTTGAGTCGAGGAAGCAAGAGCACCGGGGAGCTGTTTTTT. The V call is TRBV30, the J call TRBJ2-2; no reliable D call. The CDR3 runs 15 residues. From germline, CDR1 is GTSNPN and CDR2 SVGIG (reference sequence).